A selection of T cell receptor beta chains follows, all from one sample in a study of CD8 T cells in ankylosing spondylitis. TCRdb analysed the 5' RACE reads with MiXCR anew, one entry per CDR3 protein. The sample has 750,000 to 850,000 distinct CDR3 sequences, 12% seen once; the top ten hold roughly 0.51%. Sequencing was carried out using blood, either unsorted or a sorted T cell fraction (not recorded which). The receptors originated from a male donor with ankylosing spondylitis. CDR3s include the opening cysteine and the closing phenylalanine or tryptophan. D genes are given only for firm matches. Clone size is shown for a subset of rows, as once, few, many or a class of expanded clone.

.,TRBV7-2,TRBD2,TRBJ2-3,15,TGTGCCAGCAGCTCCAGTTGGGGGGGAACAGATACGCAGTATTTT,CASSSSWGGTDTQYF
many,TRBV29-1,.,TRBJ1-2,13,TGCAGCGTTGTTCCAGGGATGGGCTATGGCTACACCTTC,CSVVPGMGYGYTF
.,TRBV20-1,TRBD2,TRBJ2-2,13,TGCAGTGTAGGAGGGAGGGCCGGCGGGGAGCTGTTTTTT,CSVGGRAGGELFF
many,TRBV3-1,.,TRBJ1-5,13,TGTGCCAGCAGCCAAGATCCGGGCCAGCCCCAGCATTTT,CASSQDPGQPQHF
few,TRBV2,.,TRBJ2-7,14,TGTGCCAGCAGGGGGGAACAGGGTCTCCACGAGCAGTACTTC,CASRGEQGLHEQYF
few,TRBV24-1,TRBD2,TRBJ2-3,14,TGTGCCACCAGTGATTGGACTAGCCCAGATACGCAGTATTTT,CATSDWTSPDTQYF
.,TRBV7-2,.,TRBJ1-1,12,TGTGCCAGCAGCTTAGCGCTAAGGGAAGCTTTCTTT,CASSLALREAFF
.,TRBV5-1,.,TRBJ2-3,16,TGCGCCAGCAGCACCAGACGGGGGAGCGGACGGGATACGCAGTATTTT,CASSTRRGSGRDTQYF
.,TRBV29-1,TRBD1,TRBJ1-2,13,TGCAGCGTTGACCGGGACAGAAACTATGGCTACACCTTC,CSVDRDRNYGYTF
.,TRBV7-6,TRBD1,TRBJ2-2,16,TGTGCCAGCAGCAGATGGACAGGGTTGAACACCGGGGAGCTGTTTTTT,CASSRWTGLNTGELFF
many,TRBV7-2,.,TRBJ2-7,13,TGTGCCAGCAGCCCCAGGTGGTGGGGGACGCAGTACTTC,CASSPRWWGTQYF
few,TRBV7-9,.,TRBJ1-6,15,TGTGCCAGCAGACCCACAGGAGACTATAATTCACCCCTCCACTTT,CASRPTGDYNSPLHF
.,TRBV20-1,TRBD2,TRBJ2-1,13,TGCAGTGCCCGGGGGACTAACTCCAATGAGCAGTTCTTC,CSARGTNSNEQFF
.,TRBV11-2,TRBD2,TRBJ2-1,18,TGTGCCAGCAACCAAGGGCGGGAGGGCCTGGTCTCCTACAATGAGCAGTTCTTC,CASNQGREGLVSYNEQFF